Each of the 21 T cell receptor beta chains below was sequenced from the same sample in a study of long-term antiretroviral therapy in people with HIV. Investigators performed immunoSEQ version v3.0 at survey level. Sequencing was performed with immunoSEQ multiplex PCR; in TCRdb, only in-frame clones are kept and a portion is missing. Here the sample spans under 10,000 clones, 81% being singletons. The sequencing here drew on unsorted PBMCs, taken 0.7 years after starting antiretroviral therapy. All receptors derive from a man in his forties with HIV.

The genes are TRBV5-1 and TRBJ2-7; D is ambiguous. This CDR3 spans 11 amino acids. Deletions cut 3 bases from V and 6 bases from J, with 7 bases between. Germline V lookup: CDR1 SGHRS, CDR2 YFSETQ. The CDR3 loop reads CASSWGLEQYF. In DNA form, the CDR3 reads TGCGCCAGCAGCTGGGGTCTCGAGCAGTACTTC.

The gene calls are TRBV6-5 and TRBJ2-1; D not certain. The germline V gene has CDR1 MNHEY and CDR2 SVGAGI. V was pared by 6 bases and J by 6 bases, with 18 bases between. There are 15 residues in the CDR3. The CDR3 sequence is CASRGALTGPNEQFF. For the CDR3, the DNA is TGTGCCAGCAGGGGTGCTCTGACGGGCCCCAATGAGCAGTTCTTC.

The chain combines TRBV27 with TRBJ1-5, with TRBD1 matching over 7 bases. The CDR3 is 14 amino acids. Germline CDR1 MNHEY, CDR2 SMNVEV (reference sequence). The J segment lost 7 bases and the V segment lost 5 bases, leaving 8 bases of the junction unmatched. In DNA form, the CDR3 reads TGTGCCAGCAGTCACGTCCAGGGGGACCAGCCCCAGCATTTT. Amino acid sequence: CASSHVQGDQPQHF.

The rearrangement uses TRBV2 and TRBJ1-2; perhaps TRBD1 as D (6 bases). Trimming removed 4 bases from V and 8 bases from J, with 11 bases in between. The CDR3 is 12 amino acids. Germline CDR1 reads SNHLY; CDR2 reads FYNNEI. CDR3 in amino acids: CASSVQGLGYTF. For the CDR3, the DNA is TGTGCCAGCAGTGTCCAGGGGCTGGGCTACACCTTC. Filled out from reference TRBV2 and TRBJ1-2, the complete variable domain reads EPEVTQTPSHQVTQMGQEVILRCVPISNHLYFYWYRQILGQKVEFLVSFYNNEISEKSEIFDDQFSVERPDGSNFTLKIRSTKLEDSAMYFCASSVQGLGYTFGSGTRLTVV.

The genes are TRBV7-8 and TRBJ1-2; D not resolved. The V end lost 0 bases, the J end lost 7 bases, and 12 bases lay between the germline ends. The V gene's germline CDR1 is SGHVS and CDR2 FQNEAQ. The CDR3 covers 14 residues. CDR3 DNA sequence: TGTGCCAGCAGCTTAGCTCGGGGAGGGAGTGGCTACACCTTC. It is translated as CASSLARGGSGYTF.

The rearrangement uses TRBV28 and TRBJ1-5, with TRBD1 identical over 7 bases. The CDR3 totals 15 residues. Germline V gene data show CDR1 as MDHEN and CDR2 as SYDVKM. Losses at the gene ends were 1 base for V and 3 bases for J; bases not matched to a gene: 3. CDR3 bases: TGTGCCAGCAGTTTATTGACAGGGAACAATCAGCCCCAGCATTTT. Encoded protein: CASSLLTGNNQPQHF.

This chain connects TRBV6-1 to TRBJ1-5; D call uncertain. Looked up from germline, CDR1 is MNHNS and CDR2 is SASEGT. This CDR3 spans 13 amino acids. Trimming shortened V by 9 bases and J by 4 bases, and 13 bases separated the two germline ends. The CDR3 region is CASTGRENQPQHF. The CDR3 coding sequence is TGTGCCAGTACCGGACGGGAAAATCAGCCCCAGCATTTT.

The CDR3 DNA follows: TGTGCCAGCAGCCCCAATTCGGGAGAGCAGTTCTTC. Amino acids: CASSPNSGEQFF. V and J are TRBV7-9 and TRBJ2-1; D perhaps matches TRBD2 (5 bases). The CDR3 loop spans 12 amino acids. The germline CDR1 and CDR2 sequences are SEHNR and FQNEAQ (reference sequence). Trimming stripped 5 bases from V and 10 bases from J, with 12 bases between.

This chain connects TRBV5-1 to TRBJ2-2; 7 nucleotides match TRBD2. Germline CDR1 and CDR2: SGHRS and YFSETQ. Unmatched junction bases numbered 5, after V lost 3 bases and J lost 6 bases. CDR3 size: 14 residues. The CDR3 loop is CASSSELASGELFF. The CDR3 DNA reads as TGCGCCAGCAGCTCGGAACTAGCGTCCGGGGAGCTGTTTTTT. The variable domain in full, completed from reference TRBV5-1 and TRBJ2-2, reads KAGVTQTPRYLIKTRGQQVTLSCSPISGHRSVSWYQQTPGQGLQFLFEYFSETQRNKGNFPGRFSGRQFSNSRSEMNVSTLELGDSALYLCASSSELASGELFFGEGSRLTVL.

This chain links TRBV7-9 with TRBJ1-4, with TRBD1 as a possible D gene (6 bases). The CDR3 is 15 amino acids. V was cut by 5 bases and J by 6 bases, with 16 bases left in between. Germline V gives CDR1 SEHNR, CDR2 FQNEAQ (reference sequence). CDR3 sequence reads: CASSPWGQGYEKLFF. The CDR3 DNA follows: TGTGCCAGCAGCCCCTGGGGGCAGGGGTATGAAAAACTGTTTTTT.

This chain links TRBV29-1 with TRBJ2-3, with no clear D. The germline CDR1 and CDR2 sequences are SQVTM and ANQGSEA. V was cut by 4 bases and J by 7 bases, with 6 bases left in between. The CDR3 is 10 amino acids. The CDR3 sequence: CSVGANTQYF. Written as DNA, the CDR3 is TGCAGCGTTGGGGCGAATACGCAGTATTTT.

In DNA form, the CDR3 reads TGTGCCAGCTCATCGGCCGGGACAGGGGGCTACAATGAGCAGTTCTTC. Its protein is CASSSAGTGGYNEQFF. The chain uses TRBV18 and TRBJ2-1, with 11 bases fitting TRBD1. CDR3 length: 16 amino acids. V was pared by 5 bases and J by 3 bases, with 6 bases of the junction left unmatched. Germline assignment: CDR1 KGHSH and CDR2 LQKENI.

This clone was observed a single time. The chain combines TRBV5-1 with TRBJ1-5; the D gene is possibly TRBD1 (5 bases). CDR1 SGHRS and CDR2 YFSETQ come from the germline V gene. With 0 bases removed from V and 9 bases from J, the gap between germline ends came to 16 bases. CDR3 size: 15 residues. The CDR3 region is CASSLVWGEGLPQHF. The CDR3 bases are TGCGCCAGCAGCTTGGTGTGGGGGGAGGGGTTGCCCCAGCATTTT.

The chain joins TRBV5-1 to TRBJ2-1; maybe TRBD1 (6 bases). The CDR3 loop spans 15 amino acids. Trimming pared 3 bases from V and 4 bases from J, leaving 14 bases between. Germline V lookup: CDR1 SGHRS, CDR2 YFSETQ. The CDR3 region has the DNA TGCGCCAGCAGCTACTCCGGGACACCTTACAATGAGCAGTTCTTC. It yields the protein CASSYSGTPYNEQFF.

The CDR3 protein is CASSLNAGAYEQYF. DNA for the CDR3: TGTGCCAGCAGCTTAAATGCGGGGGCCTACGAGCAGTACTTC. V and J are TRBV11-3 and TRBJ2-7, with TRBD2 matching over 7 bases. The CDR3 runs to 14 residues. The germline V gene has CDR1 SGHNT and CDR2 YENEEA. V lost 2 bases to trimming and J lost 2 bases; unmatched junction nucleotides: 3.

In its sample, this clone was seen a few times. The rearrangement joins TRBV7-6 to TRBJ2-7; 7 nucleotides align to TRBD1. From germline, CDR1 is SGHVS and CDR2 FNYEAQ. This CDR3 contains 15 residues. V shed 1 base and J 2 bases; nucleotides not matched to a gene: 5. CDR3 protein: CASSLGDSIPYEQYF. DNA for the CDR3: TGTGCCAGCAGCTTAGGGGACAGTATCCCCTACGAGCAGTACTTC. The full variable domain, completed using reference TRBV7-6 and TRBJ2-7, is GAGVSQSPRYKVTKRGQDVALRCDPISGHVSLYWYRQALGQGPEFLTYFNYEAQQDKSGLPNDRFSAERPEGSISTLTIQRTEQRDSAMYRCASSLGDSIPYEQYFGPGTRLTVT.

J is TRBJ2-7 and V is TRBV5-1; 7 bases match TRBD2. Germline V gives CDR1 SGHRS, CDR2 YFSETQ. This CDR3 is 16 amino acids long. V lost 4 bases to trimming and J lost 1 base; unmatched junction nucleotides: 11. For the CDR3, the DNA is TGCGCCAGCAGCCCAGGCAGCGGGACGAGGTCCTACGAGCAGTACTTC. The encoded protein is CASSPGSGTRSYEQYF.

The chain is built from TRBV28 and TRBJ2-3; the match to TRBD1 covers 9 bases. CDR1 is MDHEN and CDR2 is SYDVKM in the germline V gene. The CDR3 extends over 15 amino acids. V lost 3 bases, J lost 2 bases, and 3 bases stayed unmatched. DNA of the CDR3: TGTGCCAGCAGTTTCAGGGACAGGGACACAGATACGCAGTATTTT. It codes for CASSFRDRDTDTQYF.

This clone was observed a single time. The chain joins TRBV30 to TRBJ2-1; 13 bases are a match to TRBD2. The CDR3 runs 18 residues. Looked up from germline, CDR1 is GTSNPN and CDR2 is SVGIG (reference sequence). V lost 3 bases and J lost 7; bases outside the gene matches: 15. The CDR3 loop reads CAWSLMGETSGRFNEQFF. CDR3 DNA sequence: TGTGCCTGGAGCTTAATGGGGGAGACTAGCGGGAGGTTTAATGAGCAGTTCTTC. The full variable domain, in which reference TRBV30 and TRBJ2-1 provide the parts outside the CDR3, is SQTIHQWPATLVQPVGSPLSLECTVEGTSNPNLYWYRQAAGRGLQLLFYSVGIGQISSEVPQNLSASRPQDRQFILSSKKLLLSDSGFYLCAWSLMGETSGRFNEQFFGPGTRLTVL.

The chain employs TRBV15 and TRBJ1-3; no clear D gene. CDR3 length: 15 residues. The germline V gene has CDR1 LNHNV and CDR2 YYDKDF (reference sequence). The V end lost 1 base, the J end lost 8 bases, and 15 bases lay between the germline ends. The DNA for the CDR3 is TGTGCCACCAGCAGAGTGGCAGCGGGGATTGACACCATATATTTT. Its translation is CATSRVAAGIDTIYF.

This rearrangement joins TRBV10-2 to TRBJ2-1; a weak D match, TRBD2 (6 bases). The CDR3 runs 13 residues. Germline values: CDR1 WSHSY, CDR2 SAAADI. V was shortened by 4 bases and J by 10 bases, with 14 bases between the two germline ends. The CDR3, as DNA: TGCGCCAGCAGTGTACCCCCACTAGCCGAGCAGTTCTTC. It is translated as CASSVPPLAEQFF.